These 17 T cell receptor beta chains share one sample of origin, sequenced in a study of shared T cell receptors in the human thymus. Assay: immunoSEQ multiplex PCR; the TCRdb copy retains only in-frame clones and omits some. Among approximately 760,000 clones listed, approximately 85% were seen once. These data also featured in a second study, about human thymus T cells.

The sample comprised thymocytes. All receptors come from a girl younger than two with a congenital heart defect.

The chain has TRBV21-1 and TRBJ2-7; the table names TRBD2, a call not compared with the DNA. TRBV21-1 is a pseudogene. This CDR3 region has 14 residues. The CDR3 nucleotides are TGTGCCACCCGTGGCCGGGAGAACCTTTACGAGCAGTACTTC. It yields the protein CATRGRENLYEQYF.

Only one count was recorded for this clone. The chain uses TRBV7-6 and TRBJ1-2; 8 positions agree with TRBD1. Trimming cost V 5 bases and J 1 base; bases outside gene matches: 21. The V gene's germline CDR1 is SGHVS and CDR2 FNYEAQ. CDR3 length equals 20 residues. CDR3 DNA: TGTGCCAGCAGCCCTGCTGTTCTGATCAGGACAGGGACATTTAACTATGGCTACACCTTC. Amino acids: CASSPAVLIRTGTFNYGYTF.

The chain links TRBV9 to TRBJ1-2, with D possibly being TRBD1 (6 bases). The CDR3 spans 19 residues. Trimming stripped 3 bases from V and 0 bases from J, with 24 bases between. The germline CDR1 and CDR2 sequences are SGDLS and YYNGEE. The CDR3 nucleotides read TGTGCCAGCAGCGAGGGGTTGTCTCCCAGGGGCAGTACTAACTATGGCTACACCTTC. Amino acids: CASSEGLSPRGSTNYGYTF. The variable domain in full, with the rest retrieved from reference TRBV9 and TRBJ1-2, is DSGVTQTPKHLITATGQRVTLRCSPRSGDLSVYWYQQSLDQGLQFLIQYYNGEERAKGNILERFSAQQFPDLHSELNLSSLELGDSALYFCASSEGLSPRGSTNYGYTFGSGTRLTVV.

Here the CDR3 DNA reads TGTGCCAGCCGACTGGGAGGCAGGGGGCTTCAGCCCCAGCATTTT. This gives the protein CASRLGGRGLQPQHF. This chain connects TRBV6-5 to TRBJ1-5, with 8 bases lining up with TRBD1. The CDR3 runs 15 residues. Looked up from germline, CDR1 is MNHEY and CDR2 is SVGAGI. The V gene end was trimmed by 8 bases and the J gene end by 6 bases; junction bases not matched to a gene: 12.

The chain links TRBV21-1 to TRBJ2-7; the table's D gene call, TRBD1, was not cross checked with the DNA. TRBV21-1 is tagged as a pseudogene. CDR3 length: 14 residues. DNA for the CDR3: TGTGCCAGCAGCATAAGGGGAACTGTTTACGAGCAGTACTTC. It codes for CASSIRGTVYEQYF.

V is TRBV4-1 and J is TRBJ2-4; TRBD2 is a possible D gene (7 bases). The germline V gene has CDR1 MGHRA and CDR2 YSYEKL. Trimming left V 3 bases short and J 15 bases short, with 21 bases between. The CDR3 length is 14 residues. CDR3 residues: CASSHDVPGGALYF. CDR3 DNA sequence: TGCGCCAGCAGCCATGACGTTCCGGGGGGCGCGCTGTACTTC.

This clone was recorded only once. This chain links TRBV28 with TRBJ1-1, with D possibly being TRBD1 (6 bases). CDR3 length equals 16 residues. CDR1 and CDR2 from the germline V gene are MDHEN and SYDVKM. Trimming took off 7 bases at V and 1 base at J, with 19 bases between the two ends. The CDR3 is CASTGTPGNQNTEAFF. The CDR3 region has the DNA TGTGCCAGCACTGGGACACCGGGAAATCAGAACACTGAAGCTTTCTTT.

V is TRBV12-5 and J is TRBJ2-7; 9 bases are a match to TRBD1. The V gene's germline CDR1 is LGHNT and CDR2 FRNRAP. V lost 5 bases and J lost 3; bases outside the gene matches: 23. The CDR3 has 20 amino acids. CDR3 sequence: CASGKPRDREKEPPDYEQYF. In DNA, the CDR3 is TGTGCTAGTGGTAAACCGCGGGACAGGGAAAAGGAGCCCCCCGACTACGAGCAGTACTTC.

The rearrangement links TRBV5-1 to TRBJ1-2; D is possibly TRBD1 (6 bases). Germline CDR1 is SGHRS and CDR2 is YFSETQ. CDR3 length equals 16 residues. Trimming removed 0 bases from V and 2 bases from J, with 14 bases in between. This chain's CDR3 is CASSLANRGGNYGYTF. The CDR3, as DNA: TGCGCCAGCAGCTTGGCCAATAGGGGGGGAAACTATGGCTACACCTTC.

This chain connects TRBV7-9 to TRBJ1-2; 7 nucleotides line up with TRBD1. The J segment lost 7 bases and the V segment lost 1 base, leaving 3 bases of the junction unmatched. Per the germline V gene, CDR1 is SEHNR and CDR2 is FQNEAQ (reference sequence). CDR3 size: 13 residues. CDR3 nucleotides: TGTGCCAGCAGCTTAGAAGGGGGCGGTGGCTACACCTTC. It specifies CASSLEGGGGYTF.

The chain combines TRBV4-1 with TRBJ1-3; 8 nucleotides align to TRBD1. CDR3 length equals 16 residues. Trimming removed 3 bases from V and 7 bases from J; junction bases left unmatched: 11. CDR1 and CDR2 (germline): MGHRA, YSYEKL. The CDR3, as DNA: TGCGCCAGCAGCCACGGGGCTGCAGGGGGCGTGAACACCATATATTTT. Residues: CASSHGAAGGVNTIYF.

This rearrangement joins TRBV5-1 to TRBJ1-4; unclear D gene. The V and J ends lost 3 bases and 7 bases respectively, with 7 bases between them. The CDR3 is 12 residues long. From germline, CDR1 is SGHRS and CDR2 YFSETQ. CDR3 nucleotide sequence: TGCGCCAGCAGCTATGGCGGTGAAAAACTGTTTTTT. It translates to CASSYGGEKLFF.

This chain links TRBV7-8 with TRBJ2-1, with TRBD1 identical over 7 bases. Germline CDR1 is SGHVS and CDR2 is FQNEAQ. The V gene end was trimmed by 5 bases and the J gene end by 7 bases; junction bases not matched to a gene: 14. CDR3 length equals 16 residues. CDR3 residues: CASSVTRPTGSNEQFF. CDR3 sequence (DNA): TGTGCCAGCAGCGTAACCCGCCCGACAGGGTCTAATGAGCAGTTCTTC.

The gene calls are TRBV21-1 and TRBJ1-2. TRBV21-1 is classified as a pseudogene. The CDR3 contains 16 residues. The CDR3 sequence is CASSNFSPSTCYGYTF. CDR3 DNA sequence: TGTGCCAGCAGCAATTTTTCACCTAGTACGTGCTATGGCTACACCTTC.

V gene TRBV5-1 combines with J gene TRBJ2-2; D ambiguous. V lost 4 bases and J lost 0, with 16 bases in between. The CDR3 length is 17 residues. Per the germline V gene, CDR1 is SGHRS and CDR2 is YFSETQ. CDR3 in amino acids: CASSPLSAVPNTGELFF. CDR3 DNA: TGCGCCAGCAGCCCGCTGTCGGCGGTACCGAACACCGGGGAGCTGTTTTTT.

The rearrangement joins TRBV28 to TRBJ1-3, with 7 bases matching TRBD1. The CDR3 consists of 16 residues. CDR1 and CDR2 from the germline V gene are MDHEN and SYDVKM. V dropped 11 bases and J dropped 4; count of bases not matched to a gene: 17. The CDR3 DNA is TGTGCCGCCCAAGGGGTAGTTACAGGGGAAGGAAACACCATATATTTT. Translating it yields CAAQGVVTGEGNTIYF.

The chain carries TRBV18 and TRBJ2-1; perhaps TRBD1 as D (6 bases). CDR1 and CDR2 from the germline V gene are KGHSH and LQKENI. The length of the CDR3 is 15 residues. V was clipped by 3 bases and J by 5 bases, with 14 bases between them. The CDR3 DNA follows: TGTGCCAGCTCACCCTACTTGGACAGAGACAATGAGCAGTTCTTC. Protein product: CASSPYLDRDNEQFF.